A selection of T cell receptor beta chains follows, all from one sample in a study of blood T cell repertoires in COVID-19. The data were produced by immunoSEQ multiplex PCR, yet TCRdb's version contains in-frame clones alone and is incomplete. Altogether 110,000 or so clones are present, over 80% being singletons, with the ten largest covering approximately 4.5%. Sequencing was done on a sample of peripheral blood. These receptors all come from a woman in her forties or fifties with acute or convalescent COVID-19. The CDR3 runs from the conserved cysteine through the conserved F or W.

CDR3 length	V gene	J gene	CDR3 protein
14	TRBV25-1	TRBJ1-2	CASSESGQPYGYTF
13	TRBV28	TRBJ2-1	CASSRLDSNEQFF
15	TRBV15	TRBJ1-2	CATSRDRTANYGYTF
15	TRBV27	TRBJ1-4	CASSATGTNNEKLFF
14	TRBV19	TRBJ1-4	CASTVTGGDEKLFF
13	TRBV2	TRBJ1-1	CASSGQENTEAFF
15	TRBV27	TRBJ1-1	CASSSGFVSNTEAFF
13	TRBV29-1	TRBJ2-1	CSVEGLAADEQFF
18	TRBV4-1	TRBJ2-3	CASSRPPAGEVLTDTQYF
17	TRBV12-5	TRBJ1-6	CASGFRGLSSYNSPLHF
15	TRBV15	TRBJ2-3	CATSSTIGVPDTQYF
14	TRBV28	TRBJ1-6	CASTSGGSNSPLHF
16	TRBV18	TRBJ2-1	CASSPPGSGRDNEQFF
14	TRBV6-1	TRBJ1-1	CASSEATENTEAFF
11	TRBV12-3/TRBV12-4	TRBJ1-2	CASSGAPGYTF
11	TRBV12-3/TRBV12-4	TRBJ2-5	CASTSGETQYF
16	TRBV9	TRBJ1-1	CASSVETGTANTEAFF
21	TRBV6-2/TRBV6-3	TRBJ1-5	CASSFGAYFDRPSLRNQPQHF
14	TRBV12-5	TRBJ1-1	CASGSDSMNTEAFF
13	TRBV5-6	TRBJ1-1	CASSFAGRTEAFF
19	TRBV27	TRBJ2-4	CASSFRGTGVIGVKNIQYF
14	TRBV15	TRBJ2-7	CATSRDRGQGMQYF
14	TRBV19	TRBJ1-2	CASSIRKANYGHTF
15	TRBV19	TRBJ1-1	CASSPIGQGNTEAFF
13	TRBV12-3/TRBV12-4	TRBJ2-5	CATQRGSQETQYF
15	TRBV28	TRBJ2-1	CASTSGAGGFNEQFF
13	TRBV19	TRBJ2-7	CASSIGQGDEQYF
14	TRBV2	TRBJ1-5	CASSGVTGNQPQHF
15	TRBV10-1	TRBJ1-1	CASSESGRGNTEAFF
13	TRBV12-3/TRBV12-4	TRBJ1-2	CASSPDRVNGYTF
18	TRBV7-8	TRBJ2-2	CASSRRTPSPPNTGELFF
15	TRBV11-2	TRBJ1-2	CASSPTGGTGYGYTF
13	TRBV10-2	TRBJ1-1	CASKDSLTTEAFF
13	TRBV3-1/TRBV3-2	TRBJ1-4	CASSPGSNEKLFF
14	TRBV4-1	TRBJ1-1	CASSQDGRGTEAFF